This T cell receptor beta chain originates from a study of T cell responses to AZD1222 COVID-19 vaccine. Details on this clone: Its antigen is as yet unknown.

Per the germline V gene, CDR1 is SGHTA and CDR2 is FQGNSA. The CDR3 spans 16 residues. J lost 4 bases, V lost 1 base, and 8 bases had no gene match. The study's findings and limits: The donors showed a predominance of white British ancestry and of females, with possible underestimation of clonal diversity.

Data came from immunoSEQ multiplex PCR; TCRdb stores just in-frame clones and leaves some out. The sample yields approximately 100,000 clones, around 94% seen once. This sample comprised peripheral blood, obtained on day 0 of AZD1222 vaccination. The TCR sequence derives from an adult in good health. V and J are TRBV7-2 and TRBJ1-1; 8 bases are a match to TRBD1. This CDR3 is CASSLGPPGQVTEAFF. The CDR3 DNA follows: TGTGCCAGCAGCTTAGGACCTCCGGGACAGGTCACTGAAGCTTTCTTT.